A single sample gave rise to the 31 T cell receptor beta chains below, sequenced in a study of CD4 T cells in relation to SARS-CoV-2 and coronaviruses (dated by TCRdb to the early 2020s). Their recognized antigens are unknown. Library method: the immunoSEQ multiplex PCR assay. TCRdb provides this immuneACCESS table in a form limited to in-frame rearrangements. Some clones are lacking; in checked studies, under half of them reflect an unresolved V gene, and why the rest are absent is not known. In this sample the table shows around 45,000 clones, over 70% of which occur a single time. The ten largest clones capture more than 1.3% of the sample. The source material was naive CD4+ T cells from PBMCs, cultured in vitro. Reading the label with the study, this specimen's cell subset or site is: naive CD4+ T cells isolated by negative enrichment. These receptors came from an adult with COVID-19.

The V and J genes are TRBV3-1 (or the pseudogene TRBV3-2) and TRBJ2-4; D not certain. From germline, CDR1 is LGHDT and CDR2 YNNKEL (reference sequence). Trimming removed 0 bases from V and 0 bases from J, with 9 bases in between. The length of the CDR3 is 16 residues. DNA of the CDR3: TGTGCCAGCAGCCAAGACGCCAGAGTAGCCAAAAACATTCAGTACTTC. Its translation is CASSQDARVAKNIQYF.

The chain recombines TRBV19 with TRBJ1-2; tentative D call: TRBD1 (5 bases). Germline V CDR1 and CDR2: LNHDA, SQIVND (reference sequence). Trimming stripped 3 bases from V and 4 bases from J, with 12 bases between. The CDR3 contains 14 residues. CDR3 DNA: TGTGCCAGTAGTATGCCCAGGGAGGGCTATGGCTACACCTTC. This codes for CASSMPREGYGYTF.

The chain couples TRBV29-1 to TRBJ2-1; the D gene is possibly TRBD1 (6 bases). The V gene's germline CDR1 is SQVTM and CDR2 ANQGSEA. The CDR3 sequence is 13 residues long. Here the CDR3 reads CSLRFGDNNEQFF. The CDR3 bases are TGCAGTCTTCGGTTTGGGGACAACAATGAGCAGTTCTTC.

The genes are TRBV21-1 and TRBJ2-5. TRBV21-1 is described as a pseudogene. The CDR3 totals 22 residues. In DNA, the CDR3 is TGTGCCAGCAGCAAAAAAGAGTTTTTAGAGGACGCCGCCCAAAGGTACCAAGAGACCCAGTACTTC. It specifies CASSKKEFLEDAAQRYQETQYF.

The J gene is TRBJ2-4, the V gene TRBV7-5; no check of the table's D call, TRBD2, against the DNA was made. TRBV7-5 is labeled a pseudogene. The CDR3 extends over 15 amino acids. The CDR3 spells CVRRETRSGKNIQYF. As DNA, the CDR3 is TGTGTCAGAAGGGAAACTAGGTCCGGCAAAAACATTCAGTACTTC.

The chain uses TRBV7-9 and TRBJ1-1; D may be TRBD1 (6 bases). V gave up 6 bases and J gave up 6 bases, with 14 bases separating them. The germline gives CDR1 SEHNR, CDR2 FQNEAQ (reference sequence). CDR3 size: 13 residues. The CDR3, as DNA: TGTGCCAGCAGATTGGGGCCAGGGGCTGAAGCTTTCTTT. Its protein product is CASRLGPGAEAFF.

V and J are TRBV6-5 and TRBJ2-7; D may match TRBD1 or TRBD2 (6 bases each). The CDR3 spans 14 residues. Trimming stripped 1 base from V and 4 bases from J, with 11 bases between. Germline-derived CDR1 and CDR2 are MNHEY and SVGAGI. CDR3 in DNA: TGTGCCAGCAGTTACTTTCTAGGGGGGTACGAGCAGTACTTC. Its translation is CASSYFLGGYEQYF.

This sequence joins TRBV27 and TRBJ2-2; D might be TRBD1 or TRBD2, each matching 7 bases. Germline V gene lookup returns CDR1 MNHEY and CDR2 SMNVEV (reference sequence). V was pared by 7 bases and J by 1 base, with 13 bases between. CDR3 size: 15 residues. CDR3 DNA: TGTGCCAGCACCATCAGGGGGGGGAACACCGGGGAGCTGTTTTTT. It codes for CASTIRGGNTGELFF.

This clone was seen only once. The J gene is TRBJ2-5, the V gene TRBV19, with no clear D. V lost 4 bases, J lost 3 bases, and 3 bases lay in between. Looked up from germline, CDR1 is LNHDA and CDR2 is SQIVND (reference sequence). CDR3 length equals 11 residues. In DNA form, the CDR3 reads TGTGCCAGTAGTACCAAAGAGACCCAGTACTTC. This encodes CASSTKETQYF.

This sequence joins TRBV21-1 and TRBJ2-7; TRBD2 is taken as the D call from the table, unchecked against the DNA. TRBV21-1 is shown as a pseudogene. The CDR3 is 15 residues long. CDR3: CASSKRTGVSYEQYF. In DNA, the CDR3 is TGTGCCAGCAGCAAAAGGACGGGAGTATCCTACGAGCAGTACTTC.

The V call is TRBV4-1, the J call TRBJ1-1, with D possibly matching TRBD1 (6 bases). V was pared by 4 bases and J by 4 bases, with 10 bases between. This CDR3 region has 13 residues. From germline, CDR1 is MGHRA and CDR2 YSYEKL. This chain's CDR3 is CASSPQGLTEAFF. As DNA, the CDR3 is TGCGCCAGCAGCCCACAGGGTCTCACTGAAGCTTTCTTT.

This clone was seen a few times. The rearrangement links TRBV5-4 to TRBJ1-6, with D possibly being TRBD1 (6 bases). V gave up 5 bases and J gave up 9 bases, with 21 bases separating them. The CDR3 loop spans 16 amino acids. Germline V gives CDR1 SGHNT, CDR2 YYREEE (reference sequence). DNA for the CDR3: TGTGCCAGCAGGTCACAAGGGGGAAGATTTAGTTCACCCCTCCACTTT. It yields the protein CASRSQGGRFSSPLHF.

V and J are TRBV28 and TRBJ1-1, with unresolved D. There are 13 residues in the CDR3. Germline-derived CDR1 and CDR2 are MDHEN and SYDVKM. Trimming took off 5 bases at V and 1 base at J, with 8 bases between the two ends. Here the CDR3 reads CASSTSKNTEAFF. CDR3 sequence (DNA): TGTGCCAGCAGTACCTCAAAGAACACTGAAGCTTTCTTT.

The rearrangement links TRBV15 to TRBJ2-6; D remains unclear. This CDR3 has 16 residues. The germline gives CDR1 LNHNV, CDR2 YYDKDF (reference sequence). The V end was cut by 3 bases, the J end by 0 bases, with 9 bases between. DNA for the CDR3: TGTGCCACCAGCAGTGCAGCCGGCTCTGGGGCCAACGTCCTGACTTTC. Its protein product is CATSSAAGSGANVLTF.

The V and J genes are TRBV9 and TRBJ2-3; a possible D gene is TRBD2 (5 bases). Germline V gene lookup returns CDR1 SGDLS and CDR2 YYNGEE. This CDR3 comprises 16 residues. Trimming removed 3 bases at V and 0 bases at J, with 14 bases between. The CDR3 reads CASSAAGRVSTDTQYF. In DNA, the CDR3 is TGTGCCAGCAGCGCCGCTGGGCGGGTGAGCACAGATACGCAGTATTTT.

The rearrangement links TRBV28 to TRBJ2-7; D possibly corresponds to TRBD1 (6 bases). V gave up 4 bases and J gave up 3 bases, with 10 bases separating them. The CDR3 has 13 residues. Germline values: CDR1 MDHEN, CDR2 SYDVKM. CDR3: CASSSGAGYEQYF. CDR3 DNA: TGTGCCAGCAGTTCAGGGGCTGGCTACGAGCAGTACTTC.

The chain couples TRBV7-3 to TRBJ1-2, with a weak D call TRBD1 (5 bases). In germline, CDR1 is SGHTA, CDR2 FQGTGA. CDR3 length: 15 amino acids. Trimming cost V 3 bases and J 4 bases, with 15 bases left between them. Written as DNA, the CDR3 is TGTGCCAGCAGCTTTTTCACAGGTCCGGGCTATGGCTACACCTTC. Translating it yields CASSFFTGPGYGYTF.

The genes are TRBV7-8 and TRBJ2-1; D remains ambiguous. This CDR3 comprises 12 residues. Germline CDR1 and CDR2: SGHVS and FQNEAQ. Between the trimmed V and J ends, which lost 5 bases and 11 bases, there was a span of 13 bases. DNA of the CDR3: TGTGCCAGCAGCCCCCTTATAAATCAGCAGTTCTTC. Protein sequence: CASSPLINQQFF.

This sequence joins TRBV5-4 and TRBJ2-7; D is possibly TRBD1 (5 bases). This CDR3 has 11 amino acids. Trimming left V 1 base short and J 7 bases short, with 6 bases between. Germline assignment: CDR1 SGHNT and CDR2 YYREEE (reference sequence). The chain's CDR3 is CASSLRGEQYF. CDR3 bases: TGTGCCAGCAGCTTGAGGGGTGAGCAGTACTTC.

This chain joins TRBV19 and TRBJ2-1; 7 bases agree with TRBD2. V was pared by 4 bases and J by 6 bases, with 6 bases of the junction left unmatched. Germline CDR1 LNHDA, CDR2 SQIVND (reference sequence). The CDR3 extends over 14 amino acids. The DNA of the CDR3 is TGTGCCAGTAGTACCCGGGCTAGCGGCAATGAGCAGTTCTTC. Translated, it gives CASSTRASGNEQFF.

This clone has only one observation. V is TRBV7-6 and J is TRBJ2-2; TRBD2 aligns across 12 bases. Germline values: CDR1 SGHVS, CDR2 FNYEAQ. The V segment lost 2 bases and the J segment 5 bases; nucleotides outside the gene matches: 9. This CDR3 contains 18 residues. CDR3 sequence: CASSLLGLAGGRTGELFF. The CDR3 DNA sequence: TGTGCCAGCAGCTTATTGGGACTAGCGGGCGGTAGGACCGGGGAGCTGTTTTTT.

The V call is TRBV7-6, the J call TRBJ2-3; the match to TRBD1 covers 8 bases. Looked up from germline, CDR1 is SGHVS and CDR2 is FNYEAQ. The CDR3 covers 16 residues. V lost 4 bases and J lost 4; bases outside the gene matches: 10. The CDR3 spells CASSSLSGTGPDTQYF. The CDR3 DNA reads as TGTGCCAGCAGCTCGCTTTCCGGGACAGGACCAGATACGCAGTATTTT.

Only a few counts were recorded for this clone. The rearrangement uses TRBV7-9 and TRBJ2-2, with D possibly matching TRBD1 (6 bases). The CDR3 contains 16 residues. The V end lost 6 bases, the J end lost 5 bases, and 19 bases lay between the germline ends. Germline CDR1 reads SEHNR; CDR2 reads FQNEAQ (reference sequence). The CDR3 here is CASSLINRVGTGELFF. The CDR3 coding sequence is TGTGCCAGCAGTCTTATTAACAGGGTCGGAACCGGGGAGCTGTTTTTT. The entire variable domain, with the rest obtained from reference TRBV7-9 and TRBJ2-2, is as follows: DTGVSQNPRHKITKRGQNVTFRCDPISEHNRLYWYRQTLGQGPEFLTYFQNEAQLEKSRLLSDRFSAERPKGSFSTLEIQRTEQGDSAMYLCASSLINRVGTGELFFGEGSRLTVL.

The chain employs TRBV5-1 and TRBJ1-1; D possibly corresponds to TRBD1 (5 bases). The CDR3 totals 15 residues. The germline V gene encodes CDR1 SGHRS and CDR2 YFSETQ. The V end was cut by 7 bases, the J end by 0 bases, with 16 bases between. The CDR3 sequence: CASGPQTAMNTEAFF. Written as DNA, the CDR3 is TGCGCCAGCGGGCCACAGACAGCTATGAACACTGAAGCTTTCTTT.

This clone was observed a few times. The J gene is TRBJ2-7, the V gene TRBV2; D remains unclear. Deletions cut 6 bases from V and 7 bases from J, with 19 bases between. The CDR3 is 14 residues long. CDR1 is SNHLY and CDR2 is FYNNEI in the germline V gene. The CDR3: CASRERGGVQEQYF. In nucleotides, the CDR3 is TGTGCCAGCAGAGAACGAGGTGGTGTTCAAGAGCAGTACTTC.

V is TRBV9 and J is TRBJ1-3; maybe TRBD1 (5 bases). This CDR3 is 14 amino acids long. Deletions cut 3 bases from V and 3 bases from J, with 10 bases between. The germline CDR1 and CDR2 sequences are SGDLS and YYNGEE. The CDR3 nucleotides are TGTGCCAGCAGCGGGGACTGGGGTGGAAACACCATATATTTT. It encodes CASSGDWGGNTIYF.

The chain recombines TRBV12-5 with TRBJ2-2, with D unclear. Trimming shortened V by 5 bases and J by 5 bases, and 6 bases separated the two germline ends. The length of the CDR3 is 12 residues. The germline V gene has CDR1 LGHNT and CDR2 FRNRAP. The CDR3 DNA follows: TGTGCTAGTGGTATACTAACCGGGGAGCTGTTTTTT. Translating it yields CASGILTGELFF.

V usage is TRBV27 and J usage is TRBJ1-5; no definite D call. Germline lookup yields CDR1 MNHEY and CDR2 SMNVEV (reference sequence). The V gene lost 7 bases and the J gene lost 0 bases, with 13 bases spanning the gap. The CDR3 extends over 15 amino acids. The CDR3 is CASIPTAYSNQPQHF. CDR3 bases: TGTGCCAGCATTCCCACAGCGTATAGCAATCAGCCCCAGCATTTT.

The chain carries TRBV10-3 and TRBJ1-5; D is unclear. The CDR3 length is 13 residues. Between the trimmed V and J ends, which lost 8 bases and 7 bases, there was a span of 15 bases. CDR1 is ENHRY, CDR2 SYGVKD, per germline. The DNA of the CDR3 is TGTGCCATCGGACCCTCAGGCTCCCAGCCCCAGCATTTT. It encodes CAIGPSGSQPQHF.

V is TRBV13 and J is TRBJ2-1; 14 nucleotides line up with TRBD2. V dropped 6 bases and J dropped 3; count of bases not matched to a gene: 1. Germline CDR1 reads PRHDT; CDR2 reads FYEKMQ (reference sequence). The CDR3 is 15 amino acids. The CDR3 bases are TGTGCCAGCAGGACTAGCGGGAGGGTCTACAATGAGCAGTTCTTC. It specifies CASRTSGRVYNEQFF.

This clone appeared once. V is TRBV18 and J is TRBJ2-6, with D possibly being TRBD1 or TRBD2 (6 bases each). Germline assignment: CDR1 KGHSH and CDR2 LQKENI. This CDR3 region has 17 residues. Trimming cost V 2 bases and J 0 bases, with 11 bases left between them. The CDR3 DNA follows: TGTGCCAGCTCACCATATGGGGGGCCCTCTGGGGCCAACGTCCTGACTTTC. This encodes CASSPYGGPSGANVLTF.